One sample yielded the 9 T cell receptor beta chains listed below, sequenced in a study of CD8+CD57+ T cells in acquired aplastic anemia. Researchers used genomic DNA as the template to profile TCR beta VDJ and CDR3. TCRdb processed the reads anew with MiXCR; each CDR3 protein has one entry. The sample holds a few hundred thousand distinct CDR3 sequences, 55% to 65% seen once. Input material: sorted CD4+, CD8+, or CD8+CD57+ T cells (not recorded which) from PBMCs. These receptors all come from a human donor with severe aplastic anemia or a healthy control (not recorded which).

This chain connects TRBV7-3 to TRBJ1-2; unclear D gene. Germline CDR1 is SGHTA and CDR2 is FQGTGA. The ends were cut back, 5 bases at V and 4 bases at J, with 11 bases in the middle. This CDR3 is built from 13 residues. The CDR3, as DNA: TGTGCCAGCAGCCCGGACCGAGGCTATGGCTACACCTTC. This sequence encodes CASSPDRGYGYTF.

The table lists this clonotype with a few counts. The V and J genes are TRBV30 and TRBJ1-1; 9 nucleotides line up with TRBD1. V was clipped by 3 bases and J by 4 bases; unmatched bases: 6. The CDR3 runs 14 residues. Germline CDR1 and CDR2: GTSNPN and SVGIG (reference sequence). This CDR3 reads CAWRDDRGVTEAFF. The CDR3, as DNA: TGTGCCTGGAGGGACGACAGGGGGGTCACTGAAGCTTTCTTT.

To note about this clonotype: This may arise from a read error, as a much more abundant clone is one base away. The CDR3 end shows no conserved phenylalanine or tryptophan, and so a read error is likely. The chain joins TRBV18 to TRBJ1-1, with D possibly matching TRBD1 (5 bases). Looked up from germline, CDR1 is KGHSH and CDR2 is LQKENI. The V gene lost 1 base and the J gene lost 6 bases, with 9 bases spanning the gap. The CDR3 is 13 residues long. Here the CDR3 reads CASSPQGEAEAFL. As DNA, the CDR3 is TGTGCCAGCTCACCACAAGGGGAGGCTGAAGCTTTCCTT.

The CDR3 DNA reads as TGTGCCAGCAGCTTAGACGCCAGGGGCTATGGCTACACCTTC. Amino acid sequence: CASSLDARGYGYTF. The V gene is TRBV7-2, the J gene TRBJ1-2; possibly TRBD1 for D (6 bases). Trimming took 1 base from V and 4 from J, leaving 10 bases between them. CDR3 size: 14 residues. Germline assignment: CDR1 SGHTA and CDR2 FQGNSA. Full variable domain (rest looked up from reference TRBV7-2 and TRBJ1-2): GAGVSQSPSNKVTEKGKDVELRCDPISGHTALYWYRQSLGQGLEFLIYFQGNSAPDKSGLPSDRFSAERTGGSVSTLTIQRTQQEDSAVYLCASSLDARGYGYTFGSGTRLTVV.

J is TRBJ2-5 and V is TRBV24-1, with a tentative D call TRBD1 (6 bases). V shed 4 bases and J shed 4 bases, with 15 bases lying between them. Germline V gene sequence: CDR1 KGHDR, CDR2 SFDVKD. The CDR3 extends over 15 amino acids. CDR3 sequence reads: CATSDWDTTGETQYF. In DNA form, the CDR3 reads TGTGCCACCAGTGACTGGGACACCACGGGAGAGACCCAGTACTTC.

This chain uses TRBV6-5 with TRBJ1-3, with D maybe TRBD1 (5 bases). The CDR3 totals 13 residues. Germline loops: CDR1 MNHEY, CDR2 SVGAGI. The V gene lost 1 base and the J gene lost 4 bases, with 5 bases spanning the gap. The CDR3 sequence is CASSYWGGNTIYF. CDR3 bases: TGTGCCAGCAGTTACTGGGGCGGAAACACCATATATTTT.

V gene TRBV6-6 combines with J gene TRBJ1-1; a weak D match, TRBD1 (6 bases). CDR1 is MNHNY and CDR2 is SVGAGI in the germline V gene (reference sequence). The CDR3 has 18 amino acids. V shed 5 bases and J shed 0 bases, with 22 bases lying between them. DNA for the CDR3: TGTGCCAGCAGTAACCCCTTAGACAGGCACCTTATGAACACTGAAGCTTTCTTT. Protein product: CASSNPLDRHLMNTEAFF.

CDR3 nucleotide sequence: TGTGCCAGCAGCTTAGTAACAGGGGAGACCCAGTACTTC. It codes for CASSLVTGETQYF. The V gene is TRBV7-9, the J gene TRBJ2-5; the D gene is possibly TRBD1 (6 bases). Trimming removed 1 base at V and 5 bases at J, with 8 bases between. The CDR3 runs to 13 residues. Germline values: CDR1 SEHNR, CDR2 FQNEAQ (reference sequence).

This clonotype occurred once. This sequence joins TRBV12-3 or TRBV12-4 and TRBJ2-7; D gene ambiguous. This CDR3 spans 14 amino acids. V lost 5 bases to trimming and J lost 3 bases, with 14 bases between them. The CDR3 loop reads CASSPLRTGYEQYF. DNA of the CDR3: TGTGCCAGCAGTCCACTAAGGACGGGCTACGAGCAGTACTTC.